This T cell receptor (beta chain) stems from a study of shared clonotypes between healthy human individuals. V was shortened by 0 bases and J by 2 bases, with 12 bases between the two germline ends. The CDR3 loop spans 16 amino acids. The germline gives CDR1 LGHNA, CDR2 YSLEER. TCRdb keeps only in-frame clones here, not all; method: immunoSEQ multiplex PCR. The table shows about a million clones, with roughly 80% occurring only once. Input material: memory CD4+ T cells from PBMCs. The sample's subset: CD45RA-negative fraction. This TCR was recovered from a man younger than 35 in good health. Some clones in this sample may be carry-over from other donors' samples. The V gene is TRBV4-3, the J gene TRBJ2-3, with D possibly TRBD2 on 5 matching bases. The chain's CDR3 is CASSQEGSAPTDTQYF. The CDR3 DNA sequence: TGCGCCAGCAGCCAAGAAGGGAGCGCCCCCACAGATACGCAGTATTTT.